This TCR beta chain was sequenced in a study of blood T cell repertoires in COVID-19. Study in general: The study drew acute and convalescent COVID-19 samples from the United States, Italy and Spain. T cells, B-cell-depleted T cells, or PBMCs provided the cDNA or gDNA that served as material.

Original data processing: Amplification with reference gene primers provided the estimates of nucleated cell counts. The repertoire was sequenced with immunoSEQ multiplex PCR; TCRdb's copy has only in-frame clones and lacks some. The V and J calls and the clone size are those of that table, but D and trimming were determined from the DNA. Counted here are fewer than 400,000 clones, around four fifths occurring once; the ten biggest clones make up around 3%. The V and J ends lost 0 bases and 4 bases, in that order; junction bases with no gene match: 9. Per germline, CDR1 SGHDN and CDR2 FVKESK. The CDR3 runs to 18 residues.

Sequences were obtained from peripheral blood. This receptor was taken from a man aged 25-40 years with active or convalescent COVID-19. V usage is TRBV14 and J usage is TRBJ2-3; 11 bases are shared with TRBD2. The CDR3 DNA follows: TGTGCCAGCAGCCAAGAACTCTGGGCTAGCGGGAGGCCAGATACGCAGTATTTT. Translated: CASSQELWASGRPDTQYF.